Listed below are T cell receptor beta chains from one sample, sequenced in a study of T cell changes during pregnancy in multiple sclerosis. Here immunoSEQ multiplex PCR was the method, and the copy in TCRdb shows in-frame clones only, minus some. Here the sample spans just under 45,000 clones, more than 90% being singletons. Sequences were derived from CD4+ T cells from peripheral blood mononuclear cells, sampled in the first trimester of pregnancy. The receptors derive from a female donor with multiple sclerosis, enrolled in a pregnancy study. The CDR3 runs from the conserved cysteine through the conserved F or W. A D gene is named only where the DNA matches it firmly. A clone size is listed for some rows: how often the clone was seen (once, few, many), or a class if it is expanded.

clone size: .
D gene: .
V gene: TRBV6-5
J gene: TRBJ2-3
CDR3 DNA: TGTGCCAGCAGTCTGACAGGGACTAGCACAGATACGCAGTATTTT
CDR3 protein: CASSLTGTSTDTQYF

clone size: many
D gene: TRBD1
V gene: TRBV5-1
J gene: TRBJ2-7
CDR3 DNA: TGCGCCAGCAGCAGGGACAGCCATTCTTACGAGCAGTACTTC
CDR3 protein: CASSRDSHSYEQYF

clone size: .
D gene: TRBD2
V gene: TRBV15
J gene: TRBJ2-1
CDR3 DNA: TGTGCCACCGCAGGGGAAGCGGGAGGGATCAATGAGCAGTTCTTC
CDR3 protein: CATAGEAGGINEQFF

clone size: .
D gene: .
V gene: TRBV30
J gene: TRBJ2-2
CDR3 DNA: TGTGCCTGGAGTCCCCAGAATGCCGGGGAGCTGTTTTTT
CDR3 protein: CAWSPQNAGELFF

clone size: .
D gene: TRBD2
V gene: TRBV28
J gene: TRBJ2-1
CDR3 DNA: TGTGCCAGCAGTTTTCCTGCGGGAGGGGTAAGCAAGCAGTTCTTC
CDR3 protein: CASSFPAGGVSKQFF

clone size: .
D gene: .
V gene: TRBV28
J gene: TRBJ2-3
CDR3 DNA: TGTGCCAGCAGTTTCGACTATCAGCAAACAGATACGCAGTATTTT
CDR3 protein: CASSFDYQQTDTQYF

clone size: .
D gene: TRBD1
V gene: TRBV28
J gene: TRBJ1-2
CDR3 DNA: TGTGCCAGCAGTTTATTTGGACAGGCACTCCTCTATGGCTACACCTTC
CDR3 protein: CASSLFGQALLYGYTF

clone size: .
D gene: .
V gene: TRBV9
J gene: TRBJ2-1
CDR3 DNA: TGTGCCAGCAGCGGCGGGACTCTGGGCTACAATGAGCAGTTCTTC
CDR3 protein: CASSGGTLGYNEQFF

clone size: .
D gene: .
V gene: TRBV7-2
J gene: TRBJ2-7
CDR3 DNA: TGTGCCAGCAGCTTTATCACTCCCTACGAGCAGTACTTC
CDR3 protein: CASSFITPYEQYF

clone size: .
D gene: .
V gene: TRBV9
J gene: TRBJ2-3
CDR3 DNA: TGTGCCAGCAGCGTACAGGGGAGCTATCAGGATACGCAGTATTTT
CDR3 protein: CASSVQGSYQDTQYF

clone size: .
D gene: TRBD2
V gene: TRBV11-2
J gene: TRBJ2-7
CDR3 DNA: TGTGCCAGCAGCCCATTGACTAGCGGGAGGGCCATTGTCTTC
CDR3 protein: CASSPLTSGRAIVF

clone size: .
D gene: .
V gene: TRBV19
J gene: TRBJ1-5
CDR3 DNA: TGTGCCAGTAGTATAGAGTGGGGCAGGGGCAATCAGCCCCAGCATTTT
CDR3 protein: CASSIEWGRGNQPQHF

clone size: .
D gene: .
V gene: TRBV7-2
J gene: TRBJ2-5
CDR3 DNA: TGTGCCAGCAGCCCCCGCCGTAGCGGAGCCCAAGAGACCCAGTACTTC
CDR3 protein: CASSPRRSGAQETQYF

clone size: .
D gene: .
V gene: TRBV9
J gene: TRBJ2-1
CDR3 DNA: TGTGCCAGCAGCTCTTGGGCAGGCTACAATGAGCAGTTCTTC
CDR3 protein: CASSSWAGYNEQFF

clone size: .
D gene: .
V gene: TRBV5-1
J gene: TRBJ2-2
CDR3 DNA: TGCGCCAGCAGCTTGGCCCGGAACACCGGGGAGCTGTTTTTT
CDR3 protein: CASSLARNTGELFF

clone size: .
D gene: TRBD1
V gene: TRBV29-1
J gene: TRBJ2-7
CDR3 DNA: TGCAGCGTTAGGACAGGGATCTACGAGCAGTACTTC
CDR3 protein: CSVRTGIYEQYF